This section outlines one T cell receptor beta chain sequence together with its context. What this receptor recognizes is not known. No base quality information exists; no much larger clone differs at one position. A second Seattle source provided samples from volunteer blood donors who had recovered from COVID-19. Each collaborating institution followed its own protocols to collect whole blood in K2EDTA tubes. For TCRbeta analysis, collaborator samples were shipped as frozen whole blood, as isolated PBMCs, or as DNA extracted from either sample type. The data originate from a study of blood T cell repertoires in COVID-19 (dated by TCRdb to about 2020). Some background on the complete study: Samples from collaborators originated in the United States, Italy and Spain and spanned both the acute and convalescent phases of COVID-19. Samples were obtained from the ongoing ImmuneRACE study (first 160 participants) and from 1,200 or so subjects provided by 6 global collaborators. Nearly every sample came with metadata listing a de-identified subject ID, COVID-19 status, age in years and sex. HLA class I and class II types, where available, came from metadata supplied by the sample provider rather than from assay-based typing. The prospective study material was composed of cDNA or gDNA derived from T cells, B-cell-depleted T cells, or PBMCs. A freely available public database, intended as a resource for researchers studying the immune response to SARS-CoV-2, is where the repertoires were released. The dataset comprised deeply sampled blood TCRbeta repertoires from subjects exposed to, actively infected with, or recovered from COVID-19.

TCRbeta CDR3 regions were amplified from genomic DNA using the immunoSEQ Assay, a bias-controlled multiplex PCR. The study's own analysis went as follows. Nucleated cell counts per sample were estimated from amplification of reference gene primers within the assay. To quantify the absolute abundance of each unique TCRbeta CDR3 rearrangement, sequence reads were collapsed and filtered. Productive Simpson clonality was computed per sample as the square root of Simpson's diversity index over productive rearrangements. The table was pulled from immuneACCESS by TCRdb, which kept in-frame rearrangements only. Such tables lose some clones; where checked, under half of the loss comes from unresolved V genes, and the rest has no known cause. V, J and clone size are those of that table, while D and trimming were read from the DNA. In all, the sample holds a few hundred thousand clones, and around four fifths of those were seen once. 4.6% of the sample comes from the top ten.

Overall study outcomes, separate from this receptor: How much clinical and demographic metadata was included differed by source and by participant, and the metadata was provided uncurated.

The CDR3 covers 13 residues, taking in both the cysteine and the phenylalanine. Only the CDR3 DNA is retained, 39 bases long and in frame from the first base. The V and J ends are trimmed by 6 bases and 4 bases, leaving 9 bases between them. The germline V gene (reference sequence) sets CDR1 to SEHNR and CDR2 to FQNEAQ. Sequenced: peripheral blood. The rearranged segments are TRBV7-9 and TRBJ2-2; the D gene identity is not certain. This TCR derives from a man aged 55 to 70 who had recovered from COVID-19. The CDR3 is CASSVLITGELFF. The nucleotide sequence is given as TGTGCCAGCAGTGTACTCATCACCGGGGAGCTGTTTTTT.